The T cell receptor beta chain under discussion was sequenced for a study of early T cells in non-severe SARS-CoV-2 infection. Overall study context: Unsorted whole-blood RNA was sequenced in bulk, leaving chains unpaired.

TCRdb re-analysed the 5' RACE reads in MiXCR, keeping a single row per CDR3 protein. Of 100,000 to 150,000 distinct CDR3 sequences listed, about 15% are singletons. Germline CDR1 reads SEHNR; CDR2 reads FQNEAQ (reference sequence). The V gene lost 5 bases and the J gene lost 6 bases, with 9 bases spanning the gap. The CDR3 consists of 12 residues. The clonotype comes from an adult who was a healthcare worker with PCR-confirmed SARS-CoV-2 infection or an uninfected control (not recorded which). The gene calls are TRBV7-9 and TRBJ2-3; D gene uncertain. Sequencing was done on a sample of whole blood. The CDR3 spells CASSQPWDTQYF. The CDR3 DNA sequence: TGTGCCAGCAGCCAGCCTTGGGATACGCAGTATTTT.